The rows below give T cell receptor beta chains drawn from one sample of a study of CD8 T cells in ankylosing spondylitis. One entry per CDR3 protein results from TCRdb running MiXCR on the 5' RACE reads. This table has around 770,000 distinct CDR3 sequences, about 20% appearing once. The sample was blood, either unsorted or a sorted T cell fraction (not recorded which). These receptors all stem from a male donor with ankylosing spondylitis. Each CDR3 is given with its conserved first and last residue. A D gene is named only where the DNA matches it firmly. Some rows have no size entry. The others give once, few or many, or a class for an expanded clone.

abundance,d_gene,j_gene,v_gene,CDR3nt,CDR3aa
NA,TRBD1,TRBJ2-5,TRBV28,TGTGCCAGCAGTTTACCCCGGGACAGGGTGGGAGAGACCCAGTACTTC,CASSLPRDRVGETQYF
few,NA,TRBJ1-4,TRBV7-6,TGTGCCAGCAGCTTAGCACCCCCGGGTGCAACTAATGAAAAACTGTTTTTT,CASSLAPPGATNEKLFF
few,NA,TRBJ1-1,TRBV6-2/TRBV6-3,TGTGCCAGCAGCTGGTTGAACACTGAAGCTTTCTTT,CASSWLNTEAFF
NA,NA,TRBJ1-1,TRBV29-1,TGCAGCGTTGAGACCGTGAACACTGAAGCTTTCTTT,CSVETVNTEAFF
few,NA,TRBJ1-1,TRBV6-2/TRBV6-3,TGTGCCAGCAGTTACTCGAGCTTTGAAGCTTTCTTT,CASSYSSFEAFF
few,NA,TRBJ1-1,TRBV30,TGTGCCTGGAGGGGGATGGGTAGAGCTTTCTTT,CAWRGMGRAFF
NA,TRBD1,TRBJ1-2,TRBV18,TGTGCCAGCTCACCGCTAGGACAGGGCGGCTACACCTTC,CASSPLGQGGYTF
few,NA,TRBJ1-4,TRBV20-1,TGCAGTGCCCTATGGAGGACTAATGAAAAACTGTTTTTT,CSALWRTNEKLFF
NA,TRBD1,TRBJ2-7,TRBV20-1,TGCAGTGCTAGTCGTGGGACAGACTACGAGCAGTACTTC,CSASRGTDYEQYF
NA,NA,TRBJ2-3,TRBV29-1,TGCAGCGTTGAAAGTATCAGGGGAAAATTAGATACGCAGTATTTT,CSVESIRGKLDTQYF
many,TRBD1,TRBJ1-1,TRBV6-6,TGTGCCAGCAGTCAGGGAACAGGGGGAGCTTTCTTT,CASSQGTGGAFF
NA,TRBD2,TRBJ2-1,TRBV20-1,TGCAGTGCTAGAGATCTCGGACTAGCGGGTCCAAGCTCCTACAATGAGCAGTTCTTC,CSARDLGLAGPSSYNEQFF
NA,TRBD1,TRBJ2-5,TRBV5-1,TGCGCCAGCAGCCAGGGACAGGGCAAGGGATGGACCCAGTACTTC,CASSQGQGKGWTQYF
few,TRBD1,TRBJ1-2,TRBV4-1,TGCGCCAGCAGCCAAGATGGACAGGGAAAGATTGGTGGCTACACCTTC,CASSQDGQGKIGGYTF
many,TRBD1,TRBJ2-3,TRBV27,TGTGCCAGCAGTTCCCTCTCGAGACAGGGCAATACGCAGTATTTT,CASSSLSRQGNTQYF
few,NA,TRBJ2-5,TRBV20-1,TGCAGTGCCACAACCGGCCGAATTCAAGAGACCCAGTACTTC,CSATTGRIQETQYF
NA,NA,TRBJ2-2,TRBV20-1,TGCAGTGCTAGAGTCACGGATAGGTCGAACACCGGGGAGCTGTTTTTT,CSARVTDRSNTGELFF
many,NA,TRBJ2-7,TRBV5-1,TGCGCCAGCAGCTTGTCTGGGGGGGGGCCCTCCTACGAGCAGTACTTC,CASSLSGGGPSYEQYF
NA,NA,TRBJ1-2,TRBV5-1,TGCGCCAGCAGCTTGTTTGCTAGCTATGGCTACACCTTC,CASSLFASYGYTF
few,NA,TRBJ1-6,TRBV10-3,TGTGCCACCGCCGGGGAGGACTCTAGTAATTCACCCCTCCACTTT,CATAGEDSSNSPLHF
few,TRBD1,TRBJ1-5,TRBV12-5,TGTGCTAGTGGTCCAGGGGGCAAGGCCAATCAGCCCCAGCATTTT,CASGPGGKANQPQHF
few,NA,TRBJ1-2,TRBV7-2,TGTGCCAGCAGCCCCAAAGGTGACCCGTGGAATGGCTACACCTTC,CASSPKGDPWNGYTF
NA,NA,TRBJ2-7,TRBV5-4,TGTGCCAGCAGCTTGAGGGGCTGGGGGGAGCAGTACTTC,CASSLRGWGEQYF
NA,NA,TRBJ1-1,TRBV20-1,TGCAGTGCTAGAAGGCGCGGCGTCAACACTGAAGCTTTCTTT,CSARRRGVNTEAFF
once,NA,TRBJ2-3,TRBV19,TGTGCCAGTAGTGTTAGGGCAGAAGATACGCAGTATTTT,CASSVRAEDTQYF
NA,NA,TRBJ1-6,TRBV14,TGTGCCAGCAGCCAAGTTTACAGCTCACCCCTCCACTTT,CASSQVYSSPLHF
NA,TRBD1,TRBJ1-1,TRBV28,TGTGCCAGCAGTTTGCCGGCCTGGGACAGGGGGCTATCGGAGAACACTGAAGCTTTCTTT,CASSLPAWDRGLSENTEAFF
few,TRBD1,TRBJ1-4,TRBV12-3/TRBV12-4,TGTGCCAGCAGTTTACTGCGAGCACAGGGGTTCACCGCAACTAATGAAAAACTGTTTTTT,CASSLLRAQGFTATNEKLFF
few,TRBD1,TRBJ1-1,TRBV20-1,TGCAGTGCTGACGGGACAGCAGTCACTGAAGCTTTCTTT,CSADGTAVTEAFF
many,TRBD2,TRBJ2-1,TRBV7-7,TGTGCCAGCAGCTTAGGGGCATTAGCGGGAGCCTACAATGAGCAGTTCTTC,CASSLGALAGAYNEQFF
NA,NA,TRBJ2-3,TRBV29-1,TGCAGCGTTGCAGTGACGGGGGGCACAGATACGCAGTATTTT,CSVAVTGGTDTQYF